These 24 T cell receptor beta chains were all obtained from the same sample, sequenced in a study of kidney transplant recipient with SARS-CoV-2 infection. TCRdb processed the reads anew with MiXCR; each CDR3 protein has one entry. The sample holds under 300,000 distinct CDR3 sequences, less than 35% seen once. The specimen was a blood sample, collected at baseline and between days 110 and 120 from a kidney transplant recipient. These receptors came from a male patient in his thirties who had COVID-19 and was a kidney transplant recipient. Some T cells may be provided by the graft donor.

This clonotype was observed at least ten times. The chain employs TRBV11-2 and TRBJ2-1, with 7 bases matching TRBD1. Trimming took 6 bases from V and 2 from J; bases not matched to a gene: 4. Germline CDR1 reads SGHAT; CDR2 reads FQNNGV. This CDR3 spans 14 amino acids. The CDR3 region has the DNA TGTGCCAGCAGTGGACAGGTAGCCTACAATGAGCAGTTCTTC. This gives the protein CASSGQVAYNEQFF.

The V and J genes are TRBV30 and TRBJ1-5; D may be TRBD1 (6 bases). Germline lookup yields CDR1 GTSNPN and CDR2 SVGIG (reference sequence). V was shortened by 1 base and J by 4 bases, with 17 bases between the two germline ends. This CDR3 contains 16 residues. CDR3 loop: CAWSGGTSPINQPQHF. Here the CDR3 DNA reads TGTGCCTGGAGTGGAGGGACAAGTCCCATAAATCAGCCCCAGCATTTT.

Concerning this clonotype: This may come from a read error, since a much larger clone is one base off. The rearrangement uses TRBV7-2 and TRBJ2-3; 12 bases fit TRBD2. Germline loops: CDR1 SGHTA, CDR2 FQGNSA. This CDR3 has 16 amino acids. V dropped 4 bases and J dropped 7; count of bases not matched to a gene: 9. The CDR3 DNA sequence: TGTGCCAGCAGCTCGACTAGCGGGAGTAGTACAAATACGCAGTATTTT. Translating it yields CASSSTSGSSTNTQYF.

The table lists this clonotype with many counts. This chain joins TRBV20-1 and TRBJ2-2; TRBD2 agrees at 8 bases. Germline assignment: CDR1 DFQATT and CDR2 SNEGSKA (reference sequence). The junction had 3 bases not matched to a gene; V was cut back by 2 bases and J by 1 base. This CDR3 region has 15 residues. In nucleotides, the CDR3 is TGCAGTGCTAGAATAGCGGGGAAGAACACCGGGGAGCTGTTTTTT. This codes for CSARIAGKNTGELFF.

This clonotype was counted ten times or more. CDR3 DNA sequence: TGTGCCAGCAGTTCGGGACAGGGGGCGCCGACTGAAGCTTTCTTT. It encodes CASSSGQGAPTEAFF. The chain links TRBV27 to TRBJ1-1; TRBD1 matches at 12 bases. CDR3 size: 15 residues. Germline V CDR1 and CDR2: MNHEY, SMNVEV (reference sequence). Losses at the gene ends were 4 bases for V and 5 bases for J; bases not matched to a gene: 5.

The J gene is TRBJ2-2, the V gene TRBV11-3, with no clear D. The CDR3 extends over 14 amino acids. CDR1 and CDR2 from the germline V gene are SGHNT and YENEEA. This CDR3 is CAAAEMHGSGELFF. In nucleotides, the CDR3 is TGTGCAGCAGCTGAGATGCACGGATCCGGGGAGCTGTTTTTT.

Concerning this clonotype itself: A much more abundant neighbour one base away suggests this may be a read error. This rearrangement joins TRBV5-1 to TRBJ1-2; D not resolved. V was shortened by 10 bases and J by 4 bases, with 26 bases between the two germline ends. The germline V gene has CDR1 SGHRS and CDR2 YFSETQ. This CDR3 is built from 16 residues. The CDR3 here is CAGCFASVRKTYGYTF. The CDR3 DNA sequence: TGCGCCGGCTGCTTTGCATCGGTTCGAAAGACCTATGGCTACACCTTC.

On this clonotype: Compared with germline, one end of the junction differs, possibly owing to a read error. The rearrangement joins TRBV20-1 to TRBJ2-3; D call uncertain. The germline V gene encodes CDR1 DFQATT and CDR2 SNEGSKA (reference sequence). CDR3 length: 13 residues. Here the CDR3 DNA reads TGCGGTGCCTTAGGGTATGGCACAGATACGCAGTATTTT. It yields the protein CGALGYGTDTQYF.

To note about this clonotype: A much larger clonotype is one base distant, so this may be a read error. V usage is TRBV28 and J usage is TRBJ2-3; 11 bases map to TRBD2. This CDR3 has 16 residues. Trimming took 4 bases from V and 9 from J; bases not matched to a gene: 12. From germline, CDR1 is MDHEN and CDR2 SYDVKM. The CDR3 is CASSSQLAGAPGTQYF. Written as DNA, the CDR3 is TGTGCCAGCAGTTCACAACTAGCGGGAGCCCCTGGGACGCAGTATTTT.

As regards this clonotype: A much larger clone lies a single base off, so this may be a read error. The CDR3 coding sequence is TGTACCAGCAGCCAAAAAATCTCCTACGAGCAGTACTTC. Translation gives CTSSQKISYEQYF. The chain uses TRBV3-1 and TRBJ2-7; D ambiguous. The germline V gene encodes CDR1 LGHDT and CDR2 YNNKEL (reference sequence). This CDR3 is 13 amino acids long.

There are many counts of this clonotype. The chain combines TRBV6-4 with TRBJ2-3, with 10 bases matching TRBD1. The germline CDR1 and CDR2 sequences are MRHNA and SNTAGT. V lost 0 bases, J lost 4 bases, and 7 bases stayed unmatched. The CDR3 has 17 residues. CDR3 amino acids: CASSDSSRGTGADTQYF. In DNA, the CDR3 is TGTGCCAGCAGTGACTCGAGTCGGGGGACAGGGGCAGATACGCAGTATTTT.

V gene TRBV7-2 combines with J gene TRBJ2-1; D may be TRBD1 (5 bases). CDR1 and CDR2 (germline): SGHTA, FQGNSA. V gave up 1 base and J gave up 9 bases, with 13 bases separating them. The CDR3 totals 14 residues. The CDR3 DNA reads TGTGCCAGCAGCTTAGAGGCCTCGCAGGGTGAGCAGTTCTTC. It encodes CASSLEASQGEQFF.

This clonotype showed up just a few times. The V call is TRBV2, the J call TRBJ2-3; 10 nucleotides line up with TRBD2. Germline CDR1 SNHLY, CDR2 FYNNEI. V was clipped by 8 bases and J by 6 bases; unmatched bases: 8. The CDR3 contains 14 residues. CDR3 sequence: CASEKLAGSDTQYF. The CDR3 nucleotides are TGTGCCAGCGAGAAACTAGCGGGATCGGATACGCAGTATTTT.

On this clonotype: A much larger clone lies a single base off, so this may be a read error. This chain connects TRBV11-3 to TRBJ2-3; no clear D gene. The J call may be faulty, since TRBJ1-5 better matches the DNA end. Germline CDR1 reads SGHNT; CDR2 reads YENEEA. The length of the CDR3 is 15 residues. The chain's CDR3 is CASSLASGRADTQHF. The CDR3 DNA sequence: TGTGCCAGCAGCTTAGCTAGCGGGAGAGCAGATACGCAGCATTTT.

Regarding this clonotype: Given a much more abundant clone one base away, this may be a read error. The gene calls are TRBV29-1 and TRBJ1-3, with a possible D match to TRBD1 (6 bases). CDR1 is SQVTM and CDR2 is ANQGSEA in the germline V gene. Trimming removed 6 bases at V and 5 bases at J, with 14 bases between. CDR3 length equals 13 residues. The CDR3 sequence: CSVVDRTRNTIYF. The CDR3 coding sequence is TGCAGCGTCGTAGACAGGACTAGAAACACCATATATTTT.

This clonotype was counted only a few times. The germline gene is not matched at one end of the junction; a read error may be the cause. This sequence joins TRBV12-5 and TRBJ2-3; D unresolved. Germline lookup yields CDR1 LGHNT and CDR2 FRNRAP. This CDR3 is 14 amino acids long. The CDR3 nucleotides are TGTGCTAGTGGTGGGTCATTCAGCAGAGATACGCAGTATTTT. This sequence encodes CASGGSFSRDTQYF.

This clonotype was found many times. The chain links TRBV30 to TRBJ2-2; 12 nucleotides align to TRBD2. This CDR3 has 16 amino acids. Germline V gene sequence: CDR1 GTSNPN, CDR2 SVGIG (reference sequence). The V segment lost 4 bases and the J segment 5 bases; nucleotides outside the gene matches: 8. CDR3 in amino acids: CAWNGLAGGRTGELFF. CDR3 DNA: TGTGCCTGGAACGGGCTAGCGGGGGGGCGGACCGGGGAGCTGTTTTTT.

This clonotype was detected many times. The chain carries TRBV11-2 and TRBJ1-6; D possibly corresponds to TRBD1 (5 bases). Germline CDR1 reads SGHAT; CDR2 reads FQNNGV. The CDR3 is 19 residues long. Trimming removed 2 bases from V and 8 bases from J, with 25 bases in between. CDR3 sequence reads: CASSLSNIAKGPRDSPLHF. The DNA for the CDR3 is TGTGCCAGCAGCTTAAGTAATATCGCTAAGGGGCCGAGGGATTCACCCCTCCACTTT. The full variable domain, with the rest looked up from reference TRBV11-2 and TRBJ1-6, is EAGVAQSPRYKIIEKRQSVAFWCNPISGHATLYWYQQILGQGPKLLIQFQNNGVVDDSQLPKDRFSAERLKGVDSTLKIQPAKLEDSAVYLCASSLSNIAKGPRDSPLHFGNGTRLTVT.

This clonotype came up many times. The chain uses TRBV20-1 and TRBJ2-7, with D perhaps TRBD2 (5 bases). Trimming left V 3 bases short and J 0 bases short, with 12 bases between. Per germline, CDR1 DFQATT and CDR2 SNEGSKA (reference sequence). CDR3 size: 14 residues. CDR3 sequence: CSASGYRGSYEQYF. The CDR3 region has the DNA TGCAGTGCTAGTGGGTACCGGGGCTCCTACGAGCAGTACTTC.

The gene calls are TRBV8-2 and TRBJ2-6; the table names TRBD1, a call not compared with the DNA. TRBV8-2 is shown as a pseudogene. The length of the CDR3 is 17 residues. The CDR3 is CGRAYRITQSRANVLTF. The CDR3 DNA sequence: TGTGGCAGGGCTTACAGGATAACACAAAGTCGGGCCAACGTCCTGACTTTC.

This clonotype was recorded many times. The chain carries TRBV20-1 and TRBJ2-5, with 8 nucleotides matching TRBD2. The germline gives CDR1 DFQATT, CDR2 SNEGSKA (reference sequence). The CDR3 consists of 11 residues. The CDR3 loop reads CVGREEETQYF. The CDR3 DNA reads as TGCGTTGGGCGGGAGGAAGAGACCCAGTACTTC.

Details on this clonotype: This may arise from a read error, as a much more abundant clone is one base away. The rearrangement joins TRBV12-3 or TRBV12-4 to TRBJ2-1; 7 nucleotides agree with TRBD1. This CDR3 has 16 residues. The DNA for the CDR3 is TGTACCAGCAGTTTAACAGGGGCGAGCTCCTACAATGAGCAGTTCTTC. Translating it yields CTSSLTGASSYNEQFF.

This chain joins TRBV6-4 and TRBJ2-3, with 8 bases identical to TRBD1. V shed 6 bases, J shed 6 bases, and the junction held 8 bases outside the gene matches. This CDR3 is built from 14 residues. Looked up from germline, CDR1 is MRHNA and CDR2 is SNTAGT. CDR3 loop: CASSKERTGDTQYF. CDR3 DNA sequence: TGTGCCAGCAGCAAAGAGCGGACAGGGGATACGCAGTATTTT.

Comment on this clonotype: A much bigger clone sits one base away, suggesting this may be a read error. The rearrangement joins TRBV6-1 to TRBJ2-2; 8 bases fit TRBD2. The CDR3 has 15 residues. Germline V gene sequence: CDR1 MNHNS, CDR2 SASEGT. This CDR3 is CASSEEGLAPGGLFF. As DNA, the CDR3 is TGTGCCAGCAGTGAAGAAGGACTAGCCCCCGGGGGGCTGTTTTTT.